This T cell receptor (beta chain) is from a study of response to subunit inactivated influenza vaccine. Overall study results and limits: Only a handful of new T cells, the authors suggested, are recruited with each seasonal influenza vaccination.

Regarding this clonotype: Its target is not known.

In germline, CDR1 is MNHEY, CDR2 SMNVEV (reference sequence). The CDR3 has 15 residues. The V end lost 6 bases, the J end lost 2 bases, and 14 bases lay between the germline ends. Via MiXCR, TCRdb re-called the RT-PCR reads, giving one row per CDR3 protein. The sample contains roughly 760,000 distinct CDR3 sequences, 21% of which appear only once. This clonotype was sampled from a man aged 50-60 years who received an inactivated influenza vaccine. The J gene is TRBJ2-4, the V gene TRBV27, with D tentatively TRBD1 or TRBD2 (5 bases each). Sample: PBMCs from blood, taken about 5 days after vaccination. The chain's CDR3 is CASRTGTSPKNIQYF. The CDR3 DNA reads as TGTGCCAGCAGGACCGGGACCTCACCCAAAAACATTCAGTACTTC.